These T cell receptor beta chains were read from a single sample in a study of blood T cell repertoires in COVID-19. This table comes from immunoSEQ multiplex PCR, and its TCRdb copy is limited to in-frame clones, with some not included. The sample lists about 86,000 clones; around 80% were seen once. Source material: peripheral blood. These receptors came from a woman at least 80 years old with active or convalescent COVID-19. CDR3s include the opening cysteine and the closing phenylalanine or tryptophan. The D gene is left open where the match is weak. Only part of the rows carry a size: once, few, many, or a class if the clone is expanded.

size: -; J: TRBJ1-1; V: TRBV7-9; D: -; CDR3: CASRSLRGYTEAFF; DNA: TGTGCCAGCAGATCATTACGGGGGTACACTGAAGCTTTCTTT
size: -; J: TRBJ2-5; V: TRBV11-2; D: TRBD1; CDR3: CASSEGTGGGETQYF; DNA: TGTGCCAGCAGCGAAGGGACAGGGGGAGGGGAGACCCAGTACTTC
size: -; J: TRBJ2-5; V: TRBV11-3; D: -; CDR3: CASSLADGQGSGETQYF; DNA: TGTGCCAGCAGCTTAGCCGACGGACAAGGGAGCGGGGAGACCCAGTACTTC
size: -; J: TRBJ2-2; V: TRBV4-1; D: -; CDR3: CASRQGTGTNTGELFF; DNA: TGCGCCAGCAGACAAGGGACGGGGACAAACACCGGGGAGCTGTTTTTT
size: -; J: TRBJ2-7; V: TRBV2; D: -; CDR3: CASSDFARTGEQYF; DNA: TGTGCCAGCAGTGATTTTGCTCGCACTGGCGAGCAGTACTTC
size: -; J: TRBJ2-1; V: TRBV3-1/TRBV3-2; D: -; CDR3: CASSLSGTRGNEQFF; DNA: TGTGCCAGCAGCCTCAGCGGAACCAGGGGTAATGAGCAGTTCTTC
size: once; J: TRBJ2-7; V: TRBV2; D: TRBD2; CDR3: CASRYWTSGSSYEQYF; DNA: TGTGCCAGCAGATACTGGACTAGCGGCAGCTCCTACGAGCAGTACTTC
size: once; J: TRBJ2-5; V: TRBV7-8; D: TRBD2; CDR3: CASSPTSGGPGYQETQYF; DNA: TGTGCCAGCAGCCCGACTAGCGGGGGGCCTGGGTACCAAGAGACCCAGTACTTC
size: -; J: TRBJ2-3; V: TRBV5-1; D: TRBD2; CDR3: CASSLGTSGGVSTDTQYF; DNA: TGCGCCAGCAGCTTGGGGACTAGCGGGGGAGTTAGCACAGATACGCAGTATTTT
size: -; J: TRBJ2-2; V: TRBV2; D: -; CDR3: CASKRQGDTGELFF; DNA: TGTGCCAGCAAGAGGCAGGGCGACACCGGGGAGCTGTTTTTT
size: -; J: TRBJ1-2; V: TRBV6-6; D: -; CDR3: CASNLDTTYYGYTF; DNA: TGTGCCAGCAACTTGGACACGACATACTATGGCTACACCTTC
size: -; J: TRBJ2-7; V: TRBV5-1; D: -; CDR3: CASSLASGAISLYF; DNA: TGCGCCAGCAGCTTGGCCTCAGGGGCGATCTCCCTGTACTTC
size: -; J: TRBJ2-3; V: TRBV23-1; D: -; CDR3: CASSQWAPTDTQYF; DNA: TGCGCCAGCAGTCAATGGGCGCCAACAGATACGCAGTATTTT
size: -; J: TRBJ1-2; V: TRBV18; D: -; CDR3: CASSPSSSNYGYTF; DNA: TGTGCCAGCTCACCCTCGTCCTCTAACTATGGCTACACCTTC
size: -; J: TRBJ2-2; V: TRBV28; D: TRBD1; CDR3: CASNTQGEDTGELFF; DNA: TGTGCCAGCAACACACAGGGGGAGGACACCGGGGAGCTGTTTTTT
size: -; J: TRBJ1-1; V: TRBV29-1; D: TRBD1; CDR3: CSAGQGLGTEAFF; DNA: TGCAGCGCCGGACAGGGGTTGGGCACTGAAGCTTTCTTT
size: -; J: TRBJ2-2; V: TRBV12-3/TRBV12-4; D: -; CDR3: CASSLEYGELFF; DNA: TGTGCCAGCAGTTTAGAATACGGGGAGCTGTTTTTT
size: -; J: TRBJ2-5; V: TRBV12-5; D: -; CDR3: CASGSPTTFSGTQYF; DNA: TGTGCTAGTGGTTCTCCAACGACGTTTTCGGGGACCCAGTACTTC
size: -; J: TRBJ2-1; V: TRBV5-1; D: -; CDR3: CASSLRGAGSYNEQFF; DNA: TGCGCCAGCAGCTTGCGGGGGGCTGGCTCCTACAATGAGCAGTTCTTC
size: -; J: TRBJ1-1; V: TRBV5-1; D: -; CDR3: CASSLGVRTGGTEAFF; DNA: TGCGCCAGCAGCCTCGGGGTAAGGACCGGTGGCACTGAAGCTTTCTTT
size: -; J: TRBJ1-5; V: TRBV5-6; D: -; CDR3: CASSLYRDQPQHF; DNA: TGTGCCAGCAGCTTATACCGGGATCAGCCCCAGCATTTT
size: few; J: TRBJ2-2; V: TRBV7-7; D: -; CDR3: CASSLNLDPGTGELFF; DNA: TGTGCCAGCAGCTTAAACCTAGACCCGGGGACCGGGGAGCTGTTTTTT
size: -; J: TRBJ2-5; V: TRBV19; D: -; CDR3: CASSTSTEETQYF; DNA: TGTGCCAGTAGCACATCAACAGAAGAGACCCAGTACTTC
size: -; J: TRBJ2-5; V: TRBV6-5; D: TRBD1; CDR3: CAGGTGAQETQYF; DNA: TGTGCCGGAGGGACAGGGGCGCAAGAGACCCAGTACTTC
size: -; J: TRBJ1-2; V: TRBV2; D: TRBD1; CDR3: CASSARPGTGFGYTF; DNA: TGTGCCAGCAGTGCCCGTCCCGGGACAGGGTTTGGCTACACCTTC
size: -; J: TRBJ2-1; V: TRBV2; D: TRBD2; CDR3: CASTLAGGLYNEQFF; DNA: TGTGCCAGCACATTGGCGGGAGGGCTATACAATGAGCAGTTCTTC
size: -; J: TRBJ1-4; V: TRBV16; D: -; CDR3: CASSQSQKTNEKLFF; DNA: TGTGCCAGCAGCCAATCGCAGAAAACTAATGAAAAACTGTTTTTT
size: -; J: TRBJ2-1; V: TRBV11-2; D: TRBD1; CDR3: CASSLVATGSGTGVAEQFF; DNA: TGTGCCAGCAGCTTAGTAGCAACCGGTTCCGGGACAGGGGTGGCTGAGCAGTTCTTC
size: -; J: TRBJ2-1; V: TRBV5-4; D: TRBD2; CDR3: CASSSPGPGLAGVGEQFF; DNA: TGTGCCAGCAGCTCACCCGGTCCAGGACTAGCGGGAGTGGGTGAGCAGTTCTTC
size: few; J: TRBJ2-3; V: TRBV19; D: -; CDR3: CASSMPGVTQYF; DNA: TGTGCCAGTAGTATGCCTGGAGTTACGCAGTATTTT
size: -; J: TRBJ2-5; V: TRBV5-1; D: -; CDR3: CASRAPGGLGETQYF; DNA: TGCGCCAGCCGGGCGCCGGGGGGCTTGGGGGAGACCCAGTACTTC
size: -; J: TRBJ2-1; V: TRBV5-1; D: -; CDR3: CASSLAVSYNEQFF; DNA: TGCGCCAGCAGCTTGGCCGTTTCCTACAATGAGCAGTTCTTC
size: -; J: TRBJ1-2; V: TRBV28; D: -; CDR3: CASSLAANYGYTF; DNA: TGTGCCAGCAGTTTGGCCGCTAACTATGGCTACACCTTC
size: many; J: TRBJ2-7; V: TRBV5-8; D: -; CDR3: CASSLNIQGFTYEQYF; DNA: TGTGCCAGCAGCTTGAATATTCAGGGATTCACCTACGAGCAGTACTTC
size: -; J: TRBJ2-7; V: TRBV6-2/TRBV6-3; D: -; CDR3: CASSYLGAEQYF; DNA: TGTGCCAGCAGTTACCTCGGAGCCGAGCAGTACTTC
size: -; J: TRBJ2-5; V: TRBV27; D: TRBD2; CDR3: CASSFVASGATQYF; DNA: TGTGCCAGCAGTTTCGTTGCTAGCGGGGCGACCCAGTACTTC
size: -; J: TRBJ1-1; V: TRBV25-1; D: -; CDR3: CASRLRDVAFF; DNA: TGTGCCAGCAGGCTACGAGATGTGGCTTTCTTT
size: -; J: TRBJ2-6; V: TRBV7-9; D: -; CDR3: CASSLPSVRSGANVLTF; DNA: TGTGCCAGCAGCCTCCCCTCGGTGCGCTCTGGGGCCAACGTCCTGACTTTC
size: -; J: TRBJ1-5; V: TRBV10-3; D: -; CDR3: CAISSGYQPQHF; DNA: TGTGCCATCAGTTCAGGGTATCAGCCCCAGCATTTT
size: -; J: TRBJ1-1; V: TRBV6-1; D: -; CDR3: CASSELFGNTEAFF; DNA: TGTGCCAGCAGTGAACTATTCGGGAACACTGAAGCTTTCTTT
size: -; J: TRBJ2-5; V: TRBV27; D: TRBD2; CDR3: CASSPRLAGGPRETQYF; DNA: TGTGCCAGCAGTCCCCGCCTAGCGGGAGGGCCAAGAGAGACCCAGTACTTC
size: -; J: TRBJ2-1; V: TRBV5-8; D: TRBD2; CDR3: CASSFRTSGRASAEQFF; DNA: TGTGCCAGCAGCTTCCGGACTAGCGGGAGGGCGTCCGCTGAGCAGTTCTTC
size: -; J: TRBJ1-2; V: TRBV2; D: TRBD1; CDR3: CASSELWTGGESYTF; DNA: TGTGCCAGCAGTGAATTGTGGACAGGGGGCGAGAGCTACACCTTC
size: -; J: TRBJ2-7; V: TRBV5-4; D: TRBD2; CDR3: CASSLAASSGRGPYEQYF; DNA: TGTGCCAGCAGCTTGGCCGCGAGTAGCGGGAGGGGGCCCTACGAGCAGTACTTC
size: -; J: TRBJ1-3; V: TRBV25-1; D: -; CDR3: CASSRSVAAGSTIYF; DNA: TGTGCCAGCAGCAGGTCGGTGGCAGCCGGGAGCACCATATATTTT
size: -; J: TRBJ1-3; V: TRBV30; D: -; CDR3: CAWRLGSSGNTIYF; DNA: TGTGCCTGGAGGCTTGGGAGCTCTGGAAACACCATATATTTT
size: few; J: TRBJ2-1; V: TRBV7-8; D: -; CDR3: CAGQSYNEQFF; DNA: TGTGCCGGACAGAGCTACAATGAGCAGTTCTTC
size: -; J: TRBJ2-4; V: TRBV28; D: TRBD2; CDR3: CASSFLTSGSNNIQYF; DNA: TGTGCCAGCAGTTTTTTGACTAGCGGGAGTAACAACATTCAGTACTTC
size: -; J: TRBJ1-4; V: TRBV7-2; D: -; CDR3: CASSLSGAATNEKLFF; DNA: TGTGCCAGCAGCTTAAGCGGGGCTGCAACTAATGAAAAACTGTTTTTT
size: -; J: TRBJ1-5; V: TRBV5-8; D: TRBD1; CDR3: CASSLRRTGGAEPQHF; DNA: TGTGCCAGCAGCTTGAGAAGGACAGGGGGCGCTGAGCCCCAGCATTTT
size: -; J: TRBJ1-5; V: TRBV28; D: -; CDR3: CASSLGGVGNQPQHF; DNA: TGTGCCAGCAGTTTGGGCGGGGTAGGCAATCAGCCCCAGCATTTT
size: -; J: TRBJ2-5; V: TRBV2; D: -; CDR3: CASKVRGPGAQETQYF; DNA: TGTGCCAGCAAGGTCCGGGGTCCGGGAGCACAAGAGACCCAGTACTTC
size: -; J: TRBJ2-2; V: TRBV2; D: TRBD2; CDR3: CASSDLAGGFTGELFF; DNA: TGTGCCAGCAGTGACCTAGCGGGGGGTTTCACCGGGGAGCTGTTTTTT
size: -; J: TRBJ2-4; V: TRBV24-1; D: TRBD1; CDR3: CATSVGKQGTKNIQYF; DNA: TGTGCCACCAGTGTCGGTAAACAGGGGACCAAAAACATTCAGTACTTC
size: -; J: TRBJ2-3; V: TRBV6-2/TRBV6-3; D: -; CDR3: CASSYRVLAQDTQYF; DNA: TGTGCCAGCAGTTACCGTGTCCTAGCACAAGATACGCAGTATTTT
size: -; J: TRBJ1-1; V: TRBV6-5; D: -; CDR3: CASKPFRQQDEAFF; DNA: TGTGCCAGCAAGCCCTTCAGACAGCAGGATGAAGCTTTCTTT
size: -; J: TRBJ2-1; V: TRBV20-1; D: -; CDR3: CSARGADEQFF; DNA: TGCAGTGCTAGAGGCGCGGATGAGCAGTTCTTC
size: -; J: TRBJ2-7; V: TRBV2; D: TRBD2; CDR3: CASSPQREGPYEQYF; DNA: TGTGCCAGCAGCCCCCAGCGGGAGGGACCCTACGAGCAGTACTTC
size: -; J: TRBJ1-2; V: TRBV25-1; D: TRBD1; CDR3: CASSPQGTYGYTF; DNA: TGTGCCAGCAGCCCACAGGGGACCTATGGCTACACCTTC
size: -; J: TRBJ2-2; V: TRBV7-2; D: TRBD2; CDR3: CASSLWTSGGELFF; DNA: TGTGCCAGCAGCTTATGGACTAGCGGCGGGGAGCTGTTTTTT